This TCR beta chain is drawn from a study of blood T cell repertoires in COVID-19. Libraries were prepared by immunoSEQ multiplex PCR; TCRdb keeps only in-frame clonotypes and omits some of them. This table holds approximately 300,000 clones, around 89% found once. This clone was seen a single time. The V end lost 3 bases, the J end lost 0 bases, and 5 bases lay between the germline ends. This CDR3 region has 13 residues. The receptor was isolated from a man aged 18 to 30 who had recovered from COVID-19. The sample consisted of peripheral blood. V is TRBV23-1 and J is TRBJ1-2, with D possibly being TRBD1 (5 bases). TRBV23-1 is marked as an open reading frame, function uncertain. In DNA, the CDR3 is TGCGCCAGCAGTCAGGACACTAACTATGGCTACACCTTC. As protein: CASSQDTNYGYTF.